Described below is a single TCR beta chain sequence and its context. The data are from a study of shared clonotypes between healthy human individuals. Profiled with immunoSEQ multiplex PCR; TCRdb holds only in-frame clones, not every one. Here the sample spans approximately 320,000 clones, 74% being singletons. Germline assignment: CDR1 MNHNS and CDR2 SASEGT. V shed 0 bases, J shed 6 bases, and the junction held 6 bases outside the gene matches. The CDR3 is 15 amino acids. This TCR was recovered from a young man in good health. The gene calls are TRBV6-1 and TRBJ1-2, with 8 bases that match TRBD1. The sample comprised memory CD4+ T cells sorted from blood. Subset noted: CD45RA-negative fraction. CDR3 in amino acids: CASSEADPDRDGYTF. In nucleotides, the CDR3 is TGTGCCAGCAGTGAAGCAGATCCGGACAGGGATGGCTACACCTTC.